This TCR beta chain was retrieved from a study of patients and donors after allogeneic stem cell transplantation (TCRdb year 2020). Library generation was performed with RT-PCR. Sequencing relied on a NextSeq 550. TCRdb ran its own pipeline on the public reads, namely fastp trimming at Q25 and MiXCR clone calling, and kept in-frame beta chains. Each entry merges the rows of one CDR3 protein and shows their most common DNA and genes. This sample lists 9,000 to 15,000 distinct CDR3 sequences; approximately 25% were detected once. 45% to 55% of the sample comes from the top ten. Turning to this clonotype: This clone's antigen is unknown. The sample holds no much larger clone one base away, and base qualities are not on file.

Counted from cysteine to phenylalanine, this CDR3 has 14 amino acids. CDR3 DNA only is kept here, 42 bases in frame from base 1. At the junction V is shortened by 3 bases and J by 4 bases, with 13 bases in between. For CDR1 and CDR2, the germline V gene lists SGHDT and YYEEEE. The sequence derives from a human donor who was either an allogeneic HSCT recipient or a stem cell or donor lymphocyte infusion donor (not recorded which). It is not recorded whose cells these are; they may come from a transplant donor. In this chain, TRBV5-6 is recombined with TRBJ2-5, with the D segment identity uncertain. What was sequenced was blood, either unsorted or a sorted T cell fraction (not recorded which). The nucleotide sequence reads TGTGCCAGCAGCTACTCCGGAACGAGAGAGACCCAGTACTTC. Translated, it gives CASSYSGTRETQYF. The CDR3, completed at both ends by the reference TRBV5-6 and TRBJ2-5 genes, gives the full variable domain DAGVTQSPTHLIKTRGQQVTLRCSPKSGHDTVSWYQQALGQGPQFIFQYYEEEERQRGNFPDRFSGHQFPNYSSELNVNALLLGDSALYLCASSYSGTRETQYFGPGTRLLVL.